This passage covers 7 T cell receptor beta chains from one sample sequenced in a study of CD8+CD57+ T cells in acquired aplastic anemia. According to the study, genomic DNA was the template for TCR beta VDJ and CDR3 profiling. TCRdb processed the reads anew with MiXCR; each CDR3 protein has one entry. Of about 110,000 distinct CDR3 sequences listed, under 60% are singletons. Input material: sorted CD4+, CD8+, or CD8+CD57+ T cells (not recorded which) from PBMCs. The receptors originated from a human donor in good health, serving as a control.

As regards this clonotype: The junction does not match germline at one end; this may be a read error. The V call is TRBV6-2 or TRBV6-3, the J call TRBJ1-4; TRBD1 agrees at 8 bases. CDR1 is MNHEY, CDR2 SVGEGT, per germline. The CDR3 sequence is 20 residues long. The CDR3, as DNA: TGTGCCAGCAGTTACTCCGGACAGGGCGGAGCGGGAGAGACTAATGAAAACCTGTTTTTT. Its protein is CASSYSGQGGAGETNENLFF.

This clonotype was seen at least ten times. The genes are TRBV6-4 and TRBJ1-5; D unclear. The CDR3 has 15 residues. The germline V gene encodes CDR1 MRHNA and CDR2 SNTAGT. The ends were cut back, 4 bases at V and 2 bases at J, with 12 bases in the middle. CDR3 sequence (DNA): TGTGCCAGCAGTGCCAGTAGTATGGGCAATCAGCCCCAGCATTTT. Translating gives CASSASSMGNQPQHF.

A word on this clonotype: An end of the junction differs from the germline gene, which may be a read error. The CDR3 nucleotides are TGTGCTAGCAGCCGATCAGGGTCCGGGGAGCTGTTTTTT. Encoded protein: CASSRSGSGELFF. The rearrangement uses TRBV7-7 and TRBJ2-2; D is possibly TRBD1 (5 bases). The CDR3 sequence is 13 residues long. Germline assignment: CDR1 SSHAT and CDR2 FNYEAQ (reference sequence).

The V call is TRBV25-1, the J call TRBJ2-3; D uncertain. Germline V gene data show CDR1 as MGHDK and CDR2 as SYGVNS. V was trimmed by 1 base and J by 9 bases, leaving 11 bases between them. This CDR3 is 13 amino acids long. This chain's CDR3 is CASSEFSSGTQYF. The CDR3 DNA follows: TGTGCCAGCAGTGAATTCTCAAGTGGGACGCAGTATTTT.

This clonotype was counted ten times or more. The J gene is TRBJ1-5, the V gene TRBV5-5, with D tentatively TRBD1 (6 bases). CDR3 size: 12 residues. Germline V gene sequence: CDR1 SGHKS, CDR2 YYEKEE (reference sequence). V was clipped by 2 bases and J by 7 bases, with 7 bases between them. CDR3 nucleotides: TGTGCCAGCAGCTTACAGGGCCAGCCCCAGCATTTT. Translated, it gives CASSLQGQPQHF.

V gene TRBV5-1 combines with J gene TRBJ2-3, with 11 bases identical to TRBD2. J was trimmed by 2 bases and V by 1 base; bases with no gene match: 6. This CDR3 comprises 17 residues. Germline CDR1 reads SGHRS; CDR2 reads YFSETQ. CDR3 region: CASSLTPSGGNTDTQYF. The CDR3 nucleotides read TGCGCCAGCAGCTTGACCCCTAGCGGGGGGAACACAGATACGCAGTATTTT. The variable domain in full, with the rest retrieved from reference TRBV5-1 and TRBJ2-3, is KAGVTQTPRYLIKTRGQQVTLSCSPISGHRSVSWYQQTPGQGLQFLFEYFSETQRNKGNFPGRFSGRQFSNSRSEMNVSTLELGDSALYLCASSLTPSGGNTDTQYFGPGTRLTVL.

This chain connects TRBV7-2 to TRBJ2-7, with D possibly TRBD1 on 6 matching bases. Deletions cut 1 base from V and 5 bases from J, with 12 bases between. The CDR3 sequence is 14 residues long. Germline-derived CDR1 and CDR2 are SGHTA and FQGNSA. The DNA of the CDR3 is TGTGCCAGCAGCTTAGTGCTGGGGGCCGACGAGCAGTACTTC. It yields the protein CASSLVLGADEQYF.